This entry lists 15 T cell receptor beta chains sequenced from one sample in a study of CD4 and CD8 cells across lung adenocarcinoma regions. One entry per CDR3 protein results from TCRdb running MiXCR on the PCR reads. The repertoire holds 9,000 to 10,000 distinct CDR3 sequences, with approximately 49% as singletons. Sequenced: CD4+ T cells from the margin of a lung tumor. These receptors were taken from a male donor with lung adenocarcinoma. The CD4 and CD8 labels of this study may be unreliable.

In its sample, this clonotype was seen a few times. The gene calls are TRBV9 and TRBJ2-6; D tentatively reads TRBD1 or TRBD2 (6 bases each). CDR3 length: 19 residues. CDR1 and CDR2 from the germline V gene are SGDLS and YYNGEE. V was pared by 3 bases and J by 1 base, with 20 bases between. The CDR3 DNA follows: TGTGCCAGCAGCGAGACGGGGGCCGTCTGGGGGTCTGGGGCCAACGTCCTGACTTTC. This encodes CASSETGAVWGSGANVLTF.

The V call is TRBV6-5, the J call TRBJ2-1, with a tentative D call TRBD2 (7 bases). Germline loops: CDR1 MNHEY, CDR2 SVGAGI. Trimming took 0 bases from V and 8 from J, leaving 14 bases between them. CDR3 length: 15 residues. In nucleotides, the CDR3 is TGTGCCAGCAGTTACTCAGGGGGGGGTTTCGATGAGCAGTTCTTC. The encoded protein is CASSYSGGGFDEQFF.

The sample holds a few counts of this clonotype. This chain connects TRBV6-1 to TRBJ2-3, with 9 positions matching TRBD2. Germline trimming cut 0 bases from V and 4 bases from J; bases unmatched to any gene: 2. CDR1 and CDR2 (germline): MNHNS, SASEGT. The length of the CDR3 is 15 residues. The CDR3 here is CASSEASGSPDTQYF. As DNA, the CDR3 is TGTGCCAGCAGTGAAGCTAGCGGGAGCCCAGATACGCAGTATTTT.

In this sample, this clonotype turned up once. The chain is built from TRBV6-1 and TRBJ2-3; 7 nucleotides agree with TRBD1. With the DNA end fitting TRBJ2-7 better, the J assignment may be wrong. The CDR3 spans 14 residues. The germline V gene has CDR1 MNHNS and CDR2 SASEGT. The CDR3 DNA follows: TGTGCCAGCAGCGCACCCACAGGGGCCGAGACGCAGTACTTC. It yields the protein CASSAPTGAETQYF.

The V gene is TRBV6-1, the J gene TRBJ2-3, with 8 bases aligning to TRBD2. The J segment lost 1 base and the V segment lost 9 bases, leaving 3 bases of the junction unmatched. CDR1 and CDR2 (germline): MNHNS, SASEGT. The CDR3 runs 13 residues. CDR3 residues: CASRSGGTDTQYF. CDR3 bases: TGTGCCAGTCGTAGCGGGGGCACAGATACGCAGTATTTT.

This clonotype was counted many times. This chain links TRBV6-4 with TRBJ1-1, with TRBD1 as a possible D gene (5 bases). CDR3 length equals 14 residues. The ends were cut back, 6 bases at V and 6 bases at J, with 17 bases in the middle. Germline values: CDR1 MRHNA, CDR2 SNTAGT. The DNA for the CDR3 is TGTGCCAGCAGCCGGGGCCCCGGGGCGGCTGAAGCTTTCTTT. This encodes CASSRGPGAAEAFF.

This clonotype was recorded at least ten times. The chain combines TRBV6-1 with TRBJ2-7, with D possibly TRBD1 on 6 matching bases. V shed 0 bases and J shed 0 bases, with 9 bases lying between them. This CDR3 is 15 amino acids long. Germline CDR1 and CDR2: MNHNS and SASEGT. CDR3 DNA sequence: TGTGCCAGCAGTGAAGCGCAGGGGAGCTCCTACGAGCAGTACTTC. Its translation: CASSEAQGSSYEQYF.

This clonotype appeared many times. V is TRBV5-1 and J is TRBJ2-1; tentative D call: TRBD2 (6 bases). Germline V gene sequence: CDR1 SGHRS, CDR2 YFSETQ. There are 16 residues in the CDR3. V lost 2 bases and J 6 bases, leaving 18 bases between the germline ends. The CDR3 is CASSFPYSGRANEQFF. The CDR3 region has the DNA TGCGCCAGCAGCTTCCCTTATAGCGGAAGGGCCAATGAGCAGTTCTTC.

The chain couples TRBV28 to TRBJ2-5; D is tentatively TRBD1 or TRBD2 (5 bases each). The J call is in doubt because the DNA end fits TRBJ2-7 better. This CDR3 has 13 amino acids. Germline-derived CDR1 and CDR2 are MDHEN and SYDVKM. In nucleotides, the CDR3 is TGTGCCAGCAGCGCCTCCGGGACCATCGAGCAGTACTTC. It codes for CASSASGTIEQYF.

This clonotype has only one observation. V usage is TRBV12-3 or TRBV12-4 and J usage is TRBJ2-1; D possibly corresponds to TRBD1 (5 bases). The CDR3 sequence is 16 residues long. The V and J ends lost 2 bases and 2 bases respectively, with 13 bases between them. CDR3: CASSLRQGGAYNEQFF. Here the CDR3 DNA reads TGTGCCAGCAGTTTACGCCAGGGCGGTGCCTACAATGAGCAGTTCTTC.

Many counts were recorded for this clonotype. The V call is TRBV7-3, the J call TRBJ2-3; D uncertain. CDR3 size: 13 residues. Germline V gene lookup returns CDR1 SGHTA and CDR2 FQGTGA. The V end was cut by 5 bases, the J end by 4 bases, with 10 bases between. DNA for the CDR3: TGTGCCAGCAGCCTTACAGCCGCAGATACGCAGTATTTT. Encoded protein: CASSLTAADTQYF.

The chain couples TRBV10-3 to TRBJ2-1, with TRBD1 as a possible D gene (6 bases). Trimming removed 8 bases at V and 10 bases at J, with 21 bases between. There are 14 residues in the CDR3. Germline V lookup: CDR1 ENHRY, CDR2 SYGVKD. The CDR3, as DNA: TGTGCCATCGGGGCAGACAGGACCCCCTACGAGCAGTTCTTC. This encodes CAIGADRTPYEQFF.

V and J are TRBV25-1 and TRBJ1-1; tentative D call: TRBD1 (5 bases). This CDR3 comprises 12 residues. Germline loops: CDR1 MGHDK, CDR2 SYGVNS. With 4 bases removed from V and 7 bases from J, the gap between germline ends came to 10 bases. The CDR3 nucleotides read TGTGCCAGCAGTGGAGGGGCCGATGAAGCTTTCTTT. This encodes CASSGGADEAFF.

The chain uses TRBV6-1 and TRBJ2-3; D is undetermined. The length of the CDR3 is 12 residues. V was trimmed by 6 bases and J by 6 bases, leaving 10 bases between them. The germline V gene has CDR1 MNHNS and CDR2 SASEGT. The CDR3 region is CASRDLWDTQYF. CDR3 in DNA: TGTGCCAGCAGGGACCTCTGGGATACGCAGTATTTT.

This clonotype is large within its sample. The chain carries TRBV6-1 and TRBJ2-5; no definite D call. The J call may be wrong; the DNA end is better matched by TRBJ2-7. Germline CDR1 reads MNHNS; CDR2 reads SASEGT. This CDR3 is built from 15 residues. The CDR3 loop reads CASSEMVGGFYEQYF. The CDR3 DNA reads as TGTGCCAGCAGTGAAATGGTAGGTGGGTTCTACGAGCAGTACTTC.